These 18 T cell receptor beta chains originate from one sample sequenced in a study of blood T cell repertoires in COVID-19. The data were produced by immunoSEQ multiplex PCR, yet TCRdb's version contains in-frame clones alone and is incomplete. This sample carries fewer than 500,000 clones, about nine tenths of them seen once, and the ten largest clones take around 1.4%. The sequenced sample consisted of peripheral blood. The receptors were gathered from a woman aged 25 to 39 with active or convalescent COVID-19.

The chain carries TRBV18 and TRBJ2-5; 8 nucleotides line up with TRBD2. The CDR3 is 16 amino acids. CDR1 KGHSH and CDR2 LQKENI come from the germline V gene. With 0 bases clipped from V and 1 base from J, the junction kept 4 bases outside the gene matches. The CDR3 is CASSPPVAGIQETQYF. Here the CDR3 DNA reads TGTGCCAGCTCACCACCGGTAGCGGGAATCCAAGAGACCCAGTACTTC.

V and J are TRBV6-1 and TRBJ1-5; TRBD1 matches at 7 bases. Germline CDR1 and CDR2: MNHNS and SASEGT. V was pared by 5 bases and J by 10 bases, with 8 bases of the junction left unmatched. CDR3 size: 13 residues. CDR3 DNA sequence: TGTGCCAGCAGTTCCGGGACAGCCTTCCCCCAGCATTTT. Amino acid sequence: CASSSGTAFPQHF.

The genes are TRBV6-5 and TRBJ2-7; tentative D call: TRBD2 (6 bases). Germline values: CDR1 MNHEY, CDR2 SVGAGI. This CDR3 comprises 14 residues. Trimming took 5 bases from V and 4 from J, leaving 15 bases between them. The CDR3 nucleotides read TGTGCCAGCAGTCCCGGGACTCCCAATTACGAGCAGTACTTC. It translates to CASSPGTPNYEQYF.

This clone occurred once. The rearrangement links TRBV7-9 to TRBJ2-1; D not certain. The CDR3 is 14 residues long. The germline V gene has CDR1 SEHNR and CDR2 FQNEAQ (reference sequence). V was shortened by 4 bases and J by 3 bases, with 10 bases between the two germline ends. This CDR3 reads CASSSSTNYNEQFF. The DNA of the CDR3 is TGTGCCAGCAGCTCTTCGACAAACTACAATGAGCAGTTCTTC.

This chain uses TRBV6-5 with TRBJ2-3, with D perhaps TRBD2 (6 bases). Trimming took 6 bases from V and 0 from J, leaving 13 bases between them. Germline loops: CDR1 MNHEY, CDR2 SVGAGI. The CDR3 runs 15 residues. CDR3 amino acids: CASRPSGGSTDTQYF. In nucleotides, the CDR3 is TGTGCCAGCAGGCCCTCCGGGGGAAGCACAGATACGCAGTATTTT.

About this clone itself: The junction differs from germline at one of its ends, possibly a read error. This sample also contains other DNA sequences that code for the same CDR3. V usage is TRBV18 and J usage is TRBJ2-1; 8 bases align to TRBD1. The length of the CDR3 is 15 residues. The germline V gene encodes CDR1 KGHSH and CDR2 LQKENI. Here the CDR3 DNA reads TGTGCCAGTTCACCACCTGACAGGGGCTACAATGAGCAGTTCTTC. Its translation is CASSPPDRGYNEQFF.

The CDR3 reads CASSEWRGSITDTQYF. The CDR3 DNA reads TGCGCCAGCAGTGAGTGGCGGGGGTCTATCACAGATACGCAGTATTTT. The chain has TRBV10-1 and TRBJ2-3; 7 bases fit TRBD2. With V trimmed by 1 base and J by 2 bases, 6 bases remained unmatched. This CDR3 comprises 16 residues. Germline-derived CDR1 and CDR2 are WNHNN and SYGVQD (reference sequence).

This clone is a singleton in its sample. The rearrangement joins TRBV27 to TRBJ2-7; TRBD2 might be the D (6 bases). CDR3 size: 16 residues. The V gene lost 2 bases and the J gene lost 5 bases, with 19 bases spanning the gap. Germline lookup yields CDR1 MNHEY and CDR2 SMNVEV (reference sequence). CDR3 region: CASSLRSGVVFDEQYF. CDR3 nucleotide sequence: TGTGCCAGCAGTTTACGGTCGGGAGTGGTTTTCGACGAGCAGTACTTC.

The V call is TRBV27, the J call TRBJ1-5; TRBD1 is a possible D gene (5 bases). The CDR3 is 13 amino acids. Germline values: CDR1 MNHEY, CDR2 SMNVEV (reference sequence). V was shortened by 2 bases and J by 7 bases, with 9 bases between the two germline ends. CDR3: CASSLRGSQPQHF. CDR3 coding DNA: TGTGCCAGCAGTTTACGGGGGTCGCAGCCCCAGCATTTT.

This clone has just a few counts. The rearrangement links TRBV30 to TRBJ1-1; no clear D. The V gene lost 3 bases and the J gene lost 1 base, with 3 bases spanning the gap. The CDR3 covers 11 residues. CDR1 is GTSNPN and CDR2 is SVGIG in the germline V gene (reference sequence). Here the CDR3 DNA reads TGTGCCTGGAGCTGGAACACTGAAGCTTTCTTT. Amino acids: CAWSWNTEAFF.

J is TRBJ2-7 and V is TRBV7-8; 7 nucleotides agree with TRBD2. V lost 7 bases to trimming and J lost 1 base; unmatched junction nucleotides: 4. Germline CDR1 and CDR2: SGHVS and FQNEAQ. The CDR3 has 13 residues. This CDR3 is CASTAGESYEQYF. Written as DNA, the CDR3 is TGTGCCAGCACGGCGGGAGAGTCCTACGAGCAGTACTTC.

This clone was seen just once. The rearrangement joins TRBV4-1 to TRBJ1-6, with 7 bases aligning to TRBD1. This CDR3 has 14 amino acids. Trimming cost V 5 bases and J 7 bases; bases outside gene matches: 5. Germline CDR1 reads MGHRA; CDR2 reads YSYEKL. The CDR3 is CASSFGQENSPLHF. CDR3 bases: TGCGCCAGCAGCTTCGGACAGGAAAATTCACCCCTCCACTTT.

This clone was observed a few times. The chain employs TRBV4-1 and TRBJ2-7; 7 bases line up with TRBD2. The CDR3 loop spans 20 amino acids. Germline loops: CDR1 MGHRA, CDR2 YSYEKL. V lost 1 base to trimming and J lost 0 bases; unmatched junction nucleotides: 18. CDR3 nucleotide sequence: TGCGCCAGCAGCCAAGTTTTTCCCCGATCGAGAGCGGGATTCTCCTACGAGCAGTACTTC. Residues: CASSQVFPRSRAGFSYEQYF.

The chain recombines TRBV28 with TRBJ2-3; 13 bases line up with TRBD2. J gave up 3 bases and V 4 bases, and 10 bases lay outside the gene matches. This CDR3 is built from 18 residues. Germline CDR1 and CDR2: MDHEN and SYDVKM. Here the CDR3 DNA reads TGTGCCAGCAGTTCTCCTGGGACTAGCGGGAAGAGAACAGATACGCAGTATTTT. Encoded protein: CASSSPGTSGKRTDTQYF.

A few counts support this clone. The rearrangement joins TRBV11-2 to TRBJ2-1; TRBD1 aligns across 7 bases. J lost 7 bases, V lost 1 base, and 10 bases had no gene match. Germline CDR1 SGHAT, CDR2 FQNNGV. This CDR3 region has 16 residues. CDR3 nucleotides: TGTGCCAGCAGCTTAGTAAGACAGGGTTGGGCGAATGAGCAGTTCTTC. This gives the protein CASSLVRQGWANEQFF.

With regard to this clone: At one end the junction does not follow the germline gene, possibly because of a read error. This chain uses TRBV5-1 with TRBJ1-6; D perhaps matches TRBD1 (5 bases). Germline V lookup: CDR1 SGHRS, CDR2 YFSETQ. The CDR3 runs to 15 residues. CDR3 sequence (DNA): TGCGCCAGCAGCTTGGAGGGCAGGGATAATTCACCCTTCCACTTT. Its protein is CASSLEGRDNSPFHF.

V is TRBV5-1 and J is TRBJ1-1; TRBD1 matches at 7 bases. J was trimmed by 4 bases and V by 0 bases; bases with no gene match: 3. Looked up from germline, CDR1 is SGHRS and CDR2 is YFSETQ. The CDR3 sequence is 14 residues long. CDR3 in amino acids: CASSLAPGGTEAFF. CDR3 nucleotide sequence: TGCGCCAGCAGCTTGGCCCCAGGGGGCACTGAAGCTTTCTTT.

The V and J genes are TRBV7-8 and TRBJ1-2; weak D call: TRBD1 (6 bases). The CDR3 covers 13 residues. V gave up 5 bases and J gave up 6 bases, with 13 bases separating them. CDR1 is SGHVS and CDR2 is FQNEAQ in the germline V gene. This CDR3 is CASSKQGINGYTF. The CDR3 bases are TGTGCCAGCAGCAAACAGGGAATTAATGGCTACACCTTC.